This T cell receptor beta chain was recovered during a study of Ad26.COV2.S vaccination and SARS-CoV-2 variants. General study points: Non-spike TCR breadth was similar in vaccine and placebo recipients. In TCR breadth and depth analyses, total T cell responses may have been underestimated.

The sample's treatment: around 19 received Ad26.COV2.S at low or high dose, single or two shots; about 5 received placebo; per-sample allocation not given. Sampling was done on day 63 after the first vaccine or placebo injection. Germline CDR1 is LNHDA and CDR2 is SQIVND (reference sequence). This CDR3 is 18 amino acids long. The V and J ends lost 1 base and 5 bases respectively, with 21 bases between them. A remark on this clone: Antigen unknown.

The repertoire was sequenced with immunoSEQ multiplex PCR; TCRdb's copy has only in-frame clones and lacks some. The sample shows about 420,000 clones, more than 75% of them seen only once. The TCR originated in a person between 18 and 60 years old who received the Ad26.COV2.S COVID-19 vaccine or a placebo. The chain recombines TRBV19 with TRBJ2-1; D is unclear. Sequenced here: peripheral blood, sampled in a trial of Ad26.COV2.S vaccine versus placebo. The CDR3 loop is CASSIGQENFSGDNEQFF. The CDR3 coding sequence is TGTGCCAGTAGTATAGGGCAGGAGAATTTTAGTGGGGACAATGAGCAGTTCTTC.